This TCR beta chain was documented in a study of shared clonotypes between healthy human individuals. V lost 3 bases, J lost 0 bases, and 3 bases lay in between. Germline V CDR1 and CDR2: MRHNA, SNTAGT. This CDR3 comprises 13 residues. Method: immunoSEQ multiplex PCR; TCRdb's copy keeps in-frame clones and lacks some. The table includes 650,000 to 800,000 clones, approximately 72% detected once. The chain couples TRBV6-4 to TRBJ2-1; unclear D gene. Sequences were obtained from memory CD4+ T cells sorted from blood. This sample's subset: CD45RA-negative fraction. The source is a woman between 25 and 40 years old in good health. The CDR3 coding sequence is TGTGCCAGCAGTGAGGGCTCCTACAATGAGCAGTTCTTC. It specifies CASSEGSYNEQFF.